The clone carrying this T cell receptor beta chain showed up many times. Using its own MiXCR run on the RT-PCR reads, TCRdb lists one record per CDR3 protein. Among about 570,000 distinct CDR3 sequences listed, about 11% were seen once. V lost 4 bases and J 4 bases, leaving 9 bases between the germline ends. The CDR3 totals 12 residues. The V gene's germline CDR1 is SGHTS and CDR2 YDEGEE. The sample is drawn from a study of response to subunit inactivated influenza vaccine. These data were likewise used in another study, on T cells expressing NK-cell markers. This second study says: Making the TCR beta cDNA relied on 5'RACE template switching with UMIs. Eight donors were sequenced, seven testing HCMV-seropositive and one testing seronegative. Similarly, these clonotypes led the CD3+CD56-NKG2C+ fraction as well in a handful of donors.

The source was PBMCs from blood, collected on the day of vaccination. The chain recombines TRBV5-8 with TRBJ2-7; TRBD1 might be the D (6 bases). This TCR came from a man in his forties or fifties who received an inactivated influenza vaccine. In DNA form, the CDR3 reads TGTGCCAGCAGCAGGACAGAGTACGAGCAGTACTTC. The encoded protein is CASSRTEYEQYF.